The T cell receptor beta chain described here comes from a study of identical twins. Regarding the study as a whole: The study found excess low generation probability among twin-shared out-of-frame alpha sequences.

The CDR3 has 18 residues. J was trimmed by 0 bases and V by 4 bases; bases with no gene match: 10. Germline V CDR1 and CDR2: SGHRS, YFSETQ. TCRdb passed the 5' RACE reads through MiXCR, listing each CDR3 protein once. The sample carries 700,000 or so distinct CDR3 sequences, over 8.5% recorded once. In the case of this clonotype: The antigen is undetermined.

These data were also filed under a second study, of yellow fever vaccine responses in identical twins.

The TCR comes from a young woman in good health. Sequencing input: PBMCs. The gene calls are TRBV5-1 and TRBJ2-2, with 9 bases that match TRBD2. In DNA, the CDR3 is TGCGCCAGCAGCCGGACCGGATCTAGCGGGGCGAACACCGGGGAGCTGTTTTTT. Protein: CASSRTGSSGANTGELFF. Looking up the rest from reference TRBV5-1 and TRBJ2-2 gives the full variable domain: KAGVTQTPRYLIKTRGQQVTLSCSPISGHRSVSWYQQTPGQGLQFLFEYFSETQRNKGNFPGRFSGRQFSNSRSEMNVSTLELGDSALYLCASSRTGSSGANTGELFFGEGSRLTVL.